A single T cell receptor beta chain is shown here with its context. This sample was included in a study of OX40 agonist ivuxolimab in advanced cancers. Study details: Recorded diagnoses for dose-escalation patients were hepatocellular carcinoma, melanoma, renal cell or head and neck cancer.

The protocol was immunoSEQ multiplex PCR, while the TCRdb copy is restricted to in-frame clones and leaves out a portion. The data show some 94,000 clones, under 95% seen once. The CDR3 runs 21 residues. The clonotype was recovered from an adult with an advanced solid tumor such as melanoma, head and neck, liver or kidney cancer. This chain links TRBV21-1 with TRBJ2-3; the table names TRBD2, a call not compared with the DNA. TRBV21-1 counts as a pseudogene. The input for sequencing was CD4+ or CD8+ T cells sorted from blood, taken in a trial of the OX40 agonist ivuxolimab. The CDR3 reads CASGPLTQDSGRSSSTDTQYF. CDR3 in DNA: TGTGCCAGCGGACCCTTAACTCAGGATAGCGGTCGGAGTTCTAGCACAGATACGCAGTATTTT.